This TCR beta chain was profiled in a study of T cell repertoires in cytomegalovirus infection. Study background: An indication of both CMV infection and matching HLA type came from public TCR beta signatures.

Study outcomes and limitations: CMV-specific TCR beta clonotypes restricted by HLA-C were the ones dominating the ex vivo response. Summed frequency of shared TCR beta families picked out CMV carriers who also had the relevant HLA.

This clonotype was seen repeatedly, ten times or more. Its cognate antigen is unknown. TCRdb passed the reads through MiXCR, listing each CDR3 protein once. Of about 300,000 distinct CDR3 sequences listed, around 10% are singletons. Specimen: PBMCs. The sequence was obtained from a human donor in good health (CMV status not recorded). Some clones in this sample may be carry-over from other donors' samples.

In DNA form, the CDR3 reads TGTGCCAGCAGAGAACTCAGGGGGCAAGGATCACCCCTCCACTTT. This sequence encodes CASRELRGQGSPLHF. The chain employs TRBV6-1 and TRBJ1-6; 8 nucleotides match TRBD1. CDR1 MNHNS and CDR2 SASEGT come from the germline V gene. V lost 6 bases and J lost 10; bases outside the gene matches: 11. The CDR3 has 15 residues.